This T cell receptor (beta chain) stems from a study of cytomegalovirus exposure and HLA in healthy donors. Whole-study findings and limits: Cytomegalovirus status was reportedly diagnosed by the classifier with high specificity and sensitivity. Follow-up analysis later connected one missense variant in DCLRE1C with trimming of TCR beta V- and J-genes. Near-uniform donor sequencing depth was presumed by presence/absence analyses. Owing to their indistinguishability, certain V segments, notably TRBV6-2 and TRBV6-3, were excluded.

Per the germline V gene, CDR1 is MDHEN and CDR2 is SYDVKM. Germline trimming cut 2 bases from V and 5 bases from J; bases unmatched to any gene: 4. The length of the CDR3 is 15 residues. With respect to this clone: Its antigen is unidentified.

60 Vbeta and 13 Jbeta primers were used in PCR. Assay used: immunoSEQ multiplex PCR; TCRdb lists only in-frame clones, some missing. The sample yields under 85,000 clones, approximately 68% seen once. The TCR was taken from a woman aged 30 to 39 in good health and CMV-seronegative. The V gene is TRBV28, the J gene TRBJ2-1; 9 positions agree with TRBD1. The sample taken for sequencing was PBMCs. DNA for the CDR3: TGTGCCAGCAGTTTACACGGGACAGGGAACAATGAGCAGTTCTTC. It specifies CASSLHGTGNNEQFF.